Shown below are 9 T cell receptor beta chains from a single sample sequenced in a study of long-term antiretroviral therapy in people with HIV. Version v3.0 of the immunoSEQ assay ran at survey level. The method was immunoSEQ multiplex PCR; TCRdb's version includes in-frame clones alone and lacks a portion of them. The sample lists 30,000 or so clones; roughly 90% were seen once. The sequences come from unsorted PBMCs, collected 0.5 years after starting antiretroviral therapy. The receptors derive from a woman aged 18-35 years with HIV.

This chain joins TRBV28 and TRBJ2-2; 12 bases line up with TRBD2. CDR1 MDHEN and CDR2 SYDVKM come from the germline V gene. Unmatched junction bases numbered 11, after V lost 7 bases and J lost 5 bases. The CDR3 spans 17 residues. CDR3 region: CASNGLAGSAATGELFF. In nucleotides, the CDR3 is TGTGCCAGCAACGGACTAGCGGGATCCGCCGCGACCGGGGAGCTGTTTTTT.

This chain links TRBV7-3 with TRBJ2-1; D ambiguous. V dropped 0 bases and J dropped 2 bases, with 5 bases sitting between them. The germline CDR1 and CDR2 sequences are SGHTA and FQGTGA. The length of the CDR3 is 14 residues. This chain's CDR3 is CASSLTPAYNEQFF. The DNA of the CDR3 is TGTGCCAGCAGCTTAACCCCAGCCTACAATGAGCAGTTCTTC.

The CDR3 coding sequence is TGTGCCAGCAGCCCGAGTGGCAGACAGCCCCAGCATTTT. As protein: CASSPSGRQPQHF. V gene TRBV7-9 combines with J gene TRBJ1-5; no clear D. Trimming left V 5 bases short and J 7 bases short, with 12 bases between. The CDR3 totals 13 residues. CDR1 is SEHNR, CDR2 FQNEAQ, per germline (reference sequence).

The chain is built from TRBV27 and TRBJ2-1; TRBD2 is a possible D gene (6 bases). The CDR3 runs to 15 residues. Germline CDR1 reads MNHEY; CDR2 reads SMNVEV (reference sequence). The germline V and J ends were trimmed by 7 bases and 4 bases, with 17 bases remaining between them. CDR3 bases: TGTGCCAGCACCTCGGCACCTGGGACTTACAATGAGCAGTTCTTC. This codes for CASTSAPGTYNEQFF.

The chain combines TRBV28 with TRBJ2-1, with D possibly being TRBD2 (5 bases). This CDR3 comprises 13 residues. Germline V gene lookup returns CDR1 MDHEN and CDR2 SYDVKM. Between the trimmed V and J ends, which lost 4 bases and 12 bases, there was a span of 16 bases. The CDR3 region is CASSSDWGRRQFF. The CDR3 DNA reads TGTGCCAGCAGTTCGGACTGGGGTCGTAGGCAGTTCTTC.

V is TRBV4-3 and J is TRBJ2-7; 8 bases are a match to TRBD2. The J segment lost 0 bases and the V segment lost 4 bases, leaving 8 bases of the junction unmatched. This CDR3 comprises 16 residues. Germline loops: CDR1 LGHNA, CDR2 YSLEER. CDR3 nucleotides: TGCGCCAGCAGCCCGTCCCCGAGCGGGGGCTCCTACGAGCAGTACTTC. Translated: CASSPSPSGGSYEQYF.

This clone was seen once. The chain combines TRBV5-4 with TRBJ2-7; no firm D call. The CDR3 has 15 amino acids. The germline V gene has CDR1 SGHNT and CDR2 YYREEE (reference sequence). V was pared by 0 bases and J by 1 base, with 11 bases between. CDR3 loop: CASSLDQAVSYEQYF. The CDR3 DNA follows: TGTGCCAGCAGCTTGGATCAGGCGGTTTCCTACGAGCAGTACTTC. The full variable domain, completed using reference TRBV5-4 and TRBJ2-7, is ETGVTQSPTHLIKTRGQQVTLRCSSQSGHNTVSWYQQALGQGPQFIFQYYREEENGRGNFPPRFSGLQFPNYSSELNVNALELDDSALYLCASSLDQAVSYEQYFGPGTRLTVT.

The CDR3 DNA is TGTGCCAGCAGAGGGACTAGTGAGGTAGATACGCAGTATTTT. Translation gives CASRGTSEVDTQYF. V gene TRBV25-1 combines with J gene TRBJ2-3; 8 bases align to TRBD2. The junction had 7 bases not matched to a gene; V was cut back by 6 bases and J by 5 bases. Germline CDR1 reads MGHDK; CDR2 reads SYGVNS. The CDR3 sequence is 14 residues long.

The rearrangement uses TRBV7-9 and TRBJ2-2, with 8 bases aligning to TRBD2. Germline V CDR1 and CDR2: SEHNR, FQNEAQ (reference sequence). The length of the CDR3 is 17 residues. V lost 2 bases and J lost 1; bases outside the gene matches: 6. The DNA for the CDR3 is TGTGCCAGCAGCTTAAACAGCGGGAGAATGAACACCGGGGAGCTGTTTTTT. It is translated as CASSLNSGRMNTGELFF.